This TCR beta chain was captured by sequencing in a study of control samples from healthy donors and cancer patients. V dropped 2 bases and J dropped 10 bases, with 12 bases sitting between them. The germline V gene has CDR1 SGHAT and CDR2 FQNNGV. This CDR3 is 14 amino acids long. Generated by immunoSEQ multiplex PCR, the TCRdb table keeps only in-frame clones and is missing some. The repertoire holds some 190,000 clones, with about 89% as singletons. The chain combines TRBV11-2 with TRBJ1-6; no definite D call. Sequences were obtained from blood. This TCR came from a man in his thirties or forties in good health. The CDR3 DNA follows: TGTGCCAGCAGCTTACCCTCGCTGGCCTCACCCCTCCACTTT. This sequence encodes CASSLPSLASPLHF.